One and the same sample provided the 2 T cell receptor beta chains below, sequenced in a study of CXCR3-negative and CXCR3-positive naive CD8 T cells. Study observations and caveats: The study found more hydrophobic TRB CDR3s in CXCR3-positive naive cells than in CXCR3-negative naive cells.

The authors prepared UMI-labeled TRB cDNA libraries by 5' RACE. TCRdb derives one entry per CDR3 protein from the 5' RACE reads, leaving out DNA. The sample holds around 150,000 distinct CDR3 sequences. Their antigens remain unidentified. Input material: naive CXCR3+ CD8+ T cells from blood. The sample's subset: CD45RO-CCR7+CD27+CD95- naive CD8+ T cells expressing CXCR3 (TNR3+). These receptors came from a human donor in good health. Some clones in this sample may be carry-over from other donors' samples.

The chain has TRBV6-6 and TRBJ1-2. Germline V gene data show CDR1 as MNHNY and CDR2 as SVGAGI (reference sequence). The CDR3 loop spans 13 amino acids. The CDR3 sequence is CASDADRALSYTF.

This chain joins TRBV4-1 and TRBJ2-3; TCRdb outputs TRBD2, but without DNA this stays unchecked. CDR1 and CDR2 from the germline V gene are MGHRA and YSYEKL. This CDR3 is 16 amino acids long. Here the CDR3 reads CASSHWTSGDTDTQYF.